This TCR beta chain is drawn from a study of blood T cell repertoires in COVID-19 (dated by TCRdb to 2019 to 2021). Background for the entire study: Samples from collaborators originated in the United States, Italy and Spain and spanned both the acute and convalescent phases of COVID-19. The prospective study material was composed of cDNA or gDNA derived from T cells, B-cell-depleted T cells, or PBMCs. The dataset comprised deeply sampled blood TCRbeta repertoires from subjects exposed to, actively infected with, or recovered from COVID-19. A freely available public database, intended as a resource for researchers studying the immune response to SARS-CoV-2, is where the repertoires were released. The samples were drawn from the first 160 participants of the ongoing ImmuneRACE study and from 950 to 1,500 subjects provided by 6 global collaborators. The sample metadata nearly always contained a de-identified subject ID, COVID-19 status, age in years and sex. HLA class I and class II types, where available, came from metadata supplied by the sample provider rather than from assay-based typing. Study-level results and caveats: The quantity of clinical and demographic metadata differed by source and by participant and was supplied without curation.

Concerning this clone itself: No cognate antigen has been identified for it. Per-nucleotide qualities are absent, and no much larger clonotype sits a single base away.

TCRbeta CDR3 regions were amplified from genomic DNA by means of the immunoSEQ Assay, a bias-controlled multiplex PCR. The study's processing was this. Nucleated cell counts per sample were estimated from amplification of reference gene primers within the assay. Sequence reads were collapsed and filtered to measure the absolute abundance of every unique TCRbeta CDR3 rearrangement. For each sample, productive Simpson clonality was calculated as the square root of Simpson's diversity index across productive rearrangements. Here the immuneACCESS table is served through TCRdb, limited to in-frame sequences with V and J called. Missing clones are a known gap in these copies; in checked studies unresolved V genes cover under half, and the rest lacks a known reason. V, J and clone size reflect that table, while D and trimming were determined from the DNA. Counted in this sample were under 350,000 clones; around 87% of them appeared once. Of the sample, around 3.6% falls within the top ten clones.

Each collaborating institution followed its own protocols to collect whole blood in K2EDTA tubes. Collaborator samples were shipped for TCRbeta analysis as frozen whole blood, isolated PBMCs, or DNA extracted from either sample type. V is reduced by 4 bases and J by 5 bases, leaving a spacing of 18 bases between them. Measured from the cysteine to the phenylalanine, the CDR3 is 16 residues long. The only DNA kept is the CDR3, 48 bases in frame from the first base. The germline V gene (reference sequence) yields LGHDT for CDR1 and YNNKEL for CDR2. The sequenced material came from peripheral blood. The rearranged segments are TRBV3-1 (or the pseudogene TRBV3-2) and TRBJ1-5; perhaps TRBD1 is the D gene, with 5 bases matching. This TCR was sampled from a man between 18 and 35 years old with active or convalescent COVID-19. The DNA sequence is as follows: TGTGCCAGCAGCCCTTACGCCGGGGGTAGACATCAGCCCCAGCATTTT. Its protein product is CASSPYAGGRHQPQHF.